One sample yielded the 20 T cell receptor beta chains listed below, sequenced in a study of T-cell reconstitution after alpha-beta-depleted transplantation in children. Library preparation (for TCRbeta) was performed with unique molecular identifiers. TCRdb independently ran MiXCR on the PCR reads; one entry per CDR3 protein. The sample holds around 450,000 distinct CDR3 sequences; over 9.5% are singletons and the top ten take roughly 2%. The material sequenced was PBMCs, taken before TCRalphabeta/CD19-depleted stem cell transplant. Every receptor here comes from a child aged 2 to 10 with inherited bone marrow failure, due to receive a stem cell transplant.

This clonotype was found a few times. The chain links TRBV7-2 to TRBJ2-5; 9 bases fit TRBD2. CDR3 length equals 16 residues. CDR1 is SGHTA and CDR2 is FQGNSA in the germline V gene. J gave up 5 bases and V 5 bases, and 12 bases lay outside the gene matches. The CDR3 loop is CASSPRVAGEGETQYF. CDR3 DNA sequence: TGTGCCAGCAGCCCTCGGGTAGCGGGAGAAGGGGAGACCCAGTACTTC.

This clonotype came up many times. This chain connects TRBV20-1 to TRBJ2-1, with 7 bases aligning to TRBD1. Germline V lookup: CDR1 DFQATT, CDR2 SNEGSKA (reference sequence). V was clipped by 6 bases and J by 0 bases; unmatched bases: 5. The CDR3 is 14 amino acids. The CDR3 DNA reads TGCAGTGCAAACTGGGACAGCTCCTACAATGAGCAGTTCTTC. Its protein product is CSANWDSSYNEQFF.

This rearrangement joins TRBV4-2 to TRBJ2-1; TRBD2 agrees at 8 bases. This CDR3 has 21 residues. Germline values: CDR1 LGHNA, CDR2 YNFKEQ. Trimming at V came to 0 bases and at J to 1 base, leaving 17 bases not matched to a gene. CDR3 sequence: CASSQDRTSLQLSFSYNEQFF. The CDR3 nucleotides read TGTGCCAGCAGCCAAGATAGGACTAGCCTTCAGCTGTCCTTTTCCTACAATGAGCAGTTCTTC.

This clonotype was observed many times. The J gene is TRBJ1-1, the V gene TRBV25-1; TRBD1 might be the D (5 bases). Trimming cost V 7 bases and J 11 bases, with 11 bases left between them. Germline lookup yields CDR1 MGHDK and CDR2 SYGVNS. The CDR3 is 10 residues long. CDR3 in DNA: TGTGCCAGCATGGGGGACGGTGCTTTCTTT. Its protein product is CASMGDGAFF.

This clonotype was seen a few times. The genes are TRBV12-3 or TRBV12-4 and TRBJ1-2, with D possibly TRBD1 on 6 matching bases. The V end was cut by 2 bases, the J end by 5 bases, with 12 bases between. This CDR3 is built from 14 residues. The DNA for the CDR3 is TGTGCCAGCAGTTTAAGTGTGACAGGATATGGCTACACCTTC. Protein sequence: CASSLSVTGYGYTF.

J is TRBJ2-4 and V is TRBV4-3; D may be TRBD1 or TRBD2 (5 bases each). CDR3 length: 16 amino acids. Germline values: CDR1 LGHNA, CDR2 YSLEER. V lost 0 bases and J lost 5, with 14 bases in between. The CDR3 nucleotides read TGCGCCAGCAGCCAAGATTTGGGAGAAGGGGAAAACATTCAGTACTTC. Encoded protein: CASSQDLGEGENIQYF.

This chain joins TRBV3-1 and TRBJ2-7; D may match TRBD1 or TRBD2 (5 bases each). Trimming pared 0 bases from V and 3 bases from J, leaving 12 bases between. CDR1 LGHDT and CDR2 YNNKEL come from the germline V gene (reference sequence). The CDR3 is 15 amino acids. CDR3 protein: CASSQDRGGNYEQYF. CDR3 bases: TGTGCCAGCAGCCAAGATCGGGGCGGAAACTACGAGCAGTACTTC.

This clonotype was found many times. The CDR3 protein is CASSQDRRGTDTQYF. The CDR3 nucleotides are TGCGCCAGCAGCCAAGATAGGCGGGGCACAGATACGCAGTATTTT. This chain uses TRBV4-3 with TRBJ2-3, with D maybe TRBD2 (5 bases). Germline V gene lookup returns CDR1 LGHNA and CDR2 YSLEER. Trimming shortened V by 0 bases and J by 1 base, and 8 bases separated the two germline ends. The CDR3 has 15 amino acids.

This clonotype was recorded at least ten times. CDR3 coding DNA: TGCGCCAGCAGTCAGGGGTTCTATGGCTACACCTTC. It is translated as CASSQGFYGYTF. The chain uses TRBV5-1 and TRBJ1-2, with a tentative D call TRBD1 (6 bases). The CDR3 totals 12 residues. CDR1 SGHRS and CDR2 YFSETQ come from the germline V gene. Between the trimmed V and J ends, which lost 5 bases and 4 bases, there was a span of 9 bases.

This clonotype was seen repeatedly, ten times or more. The chain joins TRBV30 to TRBJ2-3; the match to TRBD1 covers 9 bases. Germline V lookup: CDR1 GTSNPN, CDR2 SVGIG (reference sequence). This CDR3 is 12 amino acids long. J was trimmed by 9 bases and V by 3 bases; bases with no gene match: 4. CDR3 sequence (DNA): TGTGCCTGGAGACCGGGACAGGGAACGCAGTATTTT. It is translated as CAWRPGQGTQYF.

This clonotype was observed a handful of times. The chain employs TRBV3-1 and TRBJ2-3, with 7 bases aligning to TRBD2. Losses at the gene ends were 0 bases for V and 5 bases for J; bases not matched to a gene: 11. CDR1 and CDR2 (germline): LGHDT, YNNKEL (reference sequence). The CDR3 consists of 17 residues. CDR3 sequence reads: CASSQDADAGVGDTQYF. The CDR3, as DNA: TGTGCCAGCAGCCAAGATGCGGACGCGGGAGTGGGAGATACGCAGTATTTT.

The chain carries TRBV5-1 and TRBJ2-2; D ambiguous. This CDR3 region has 13 residues. CDR1 is SGHRS, CDR2 YFSETQ, per germline. V lost 2 bases and J lost 6, with 8 bases in between. Written as DNA, the CDR3 is TGCGCCAGCAGCTTAGAATTTCCCGGGGAGCTGTTTTTT. It yields the protein CASSLEFPGELFF.

This clonotype appeared a few times. The chain uses TRBV6-2 or TRBV6-3 and TRBJ2-1, with TRBD2 matching 8 bases. Germline CDR1 is MNHEY and CDR2 is SVGEGT. J was trimmed by 6 bases and V by 4 bases; bases with no gene match: 11. The CDR3 has 16 amino acids. In DNA, the CDR3 is TGTGCCAGCAGTTCCCCGGTTTCCAGCGGGAGCAATGAGCAGTTCTTC. Encoded protein: CASSSPVSSGSNEQFF.

Concerning this clonotype itself: A read error may explain this, as a much larger clone is one base away. This chain connects TRBV28 to TRBJ2-7; TRBD1 aligns across 7 bases. This CDR3 is 14 amino acids long. V was clipped by 7 bases and J by 0 bases; unmatched bases: 6. Looked up from germline, CDR1 is MDHEN and CDR2 is SYDVKM. CDR3 loop: CASKPGQASYEQYF. CDR3 nucleotide sequence: TGTGCCAGCAAACCAGGACAGGCCTCCTACGAGCAGTACTTC.

This clonotype was seen ten or more times. The CDR3 sequence: CASSSKLGSLSSGANVLTF. The CDR3, as DNA: TGTGCCAGCAGCTCCAAGTTGGGCAGCCTATCCTCTGGGGCCAACGTCCTGACTTTC. The gene calls are TRBV25-1 and TRBJ2-6; D remains unclear. The CDR3 totals 19 residues. Trimming took off 6 bases at V and 0 bases at J, with 21 bases between the two ends. Per the germline V gene, CDR1 is MGHDK and CDR2 is SYGVNS.

V gene TRBV7-9 combines with J gene TRBJ2-1; D perhaps matches TRBD2 (6 bases). The CDR3 has 15 amino acids. V shed 5 bases and J shed 2 bases, with 13 bases lying between them. Germline CDR1 SEHNR, CDR2 FQNEAQ (reference sequence). CDR3 nucleotides: TGTGCCAGCAGCCACAGGACTATACCCTACAATGAGCAGTTCTTC. Residues: CASSHRTIPYNEQFF.

Many counts were recorded for this clonotype. J is TRBJ2-6 and V is TRBV28; maybe TRBD2 (6 bases). V dropped 9 bases and J dropped 0 bases, with 15 bases sitting between them. Germline lookup yields CDR1 MDHEN and CDR2 SYDVKM. The CDR3 runs to 16 residues. In DNA, the CDR3 is TGTGCCAGTCGGCGGGACGTGTCCTCTGGGGCCAACGTCCTGACTTTC. Translated, it gives CASRRDVSSGANVLTF.

This clonotype was counted once. The V gene is TRBV3-1, the J gene TRBJ2-1; 10 bases fit TRBD2. CDR3 length: 17 amino acids. The junction had 12 bases not matched to a gene; V was cut back by 10 bases and J by 0 bases. Germline assignment: CDR1 LGHDT and CDR2 YNNKEL (reference sequence). This chain's CDR3 is CATSQDPSGSSYNEQFF. For the CDR3, the DNA is TGTGCCACCTCCCAAGACCCTAGCGGGAGCTCCTACAATGAGCAGTTCTTC.

This clonotype was found many times. The chain is built from TRBV12-3 or TRBV12-4 and TRBJ1-1, with a tentative D call TRBD1 (5 bases). This CDR3 contains 15 residues. V was clipped by 3 bases and J by 3 bases, with 14 bases between them. The chain's CDR3 is CASSLGRGAYTEAFF. The DNA of the CDR3 is TGTGCCAGCAGTTTGGGACGAGGGGCCTACACTGAAGCTTTCTTT.

This clonotype was counted between two and nine times. The chain is built from TRBV28 and TRBJ2-7; D call uncertain. CDR1 and CDR2 from the germline V gene are MDHEN and SYDVKM. CDR3 size: 13 residues. The germline V and J ends were trimmed by 7 bases and 3 bases, with 13 bases remaining between them. This chain's CDR3 is CASNSADYYEQYF. As DNA, the CDR3 is TGTGCCAGCAATTCCGCGGATTACTACGAGCAGTACTTC.